The 28 T cell receptor beta chains below all came from one sample that was sequenced in a study of T-cell memory formation after mild COVID-19. TCRdb reprocessed the 5' RACE reads with MiXCR, giving one entry per CDR3 protein. Among around 300,000 distinct CDR3 sequences listed, just under 20% were seen once. The sample taken for sequencing was PBMCs or a T cell subset sorted from them (not recorded which). The receptors derive from a man aged 18 to 30 who had mild COVID-19 (a few samples of this study predate the infection). Cell type and time point are not known.

This clonotype has only a few counts. The chain combines TRBV11-2 with TRBJ2-7, with D unresolved. Germline lookup yields CDR1 SGHAT and CDR2 FQNNGV. CDR3 length equals 14 residues. CDR3 DNA sequence: TGTGCCAGCAGCTTAGATCGGGCATCCTCCGAGCAGTACGTC. Its protein product is CASSLDRASSEQYV.

This clonotype was detected only a few times. CDR3 sequence: CATSAGPPRPQHF. The CDR3 nucleotides are TGTGCCACCTCGGCGGGCCCGCCTCGGCCCCAGCATTTT. The chain recombines TRBV15 with TRBJ1-5; no clear D gene. Per germline, CDR1 LNHNV and CDR2 YYDKDF (reference sequence). Trimming cost V 8 bases and J 9 bases, with 17 bases left between them. The CDR3 loop spans 13 amino acids.

The V and J genes are TRBV29-1 and TRBJ2-1, with 9 bases identical to TRBD1. The CDR3 covers 13 residues. The germline V gene has CDR1 SQVTM and CDR2 ANQGSEA. The ends lost 5 bases at V and 5 bases at J; junction bases unmatched: 4. The CDR3 region has the DNA TGCAGCGTTCCGGGACAGGGAAACAATGAGCAGTTCTTC. Its protein is CSVPGQGNNEQFF.

The J gene is TRBJ2-2, the V gene TRBV5-1; no definite D call. V was clipped by 2 bases and J by 3 bases, with 11 bases between them. The CDR3 runs 15 residues. Per the germline V gene, CDR1 is SGHRS and CDR2 is YFSETQ. CDR3 DNA sequence: TGCGCCAGCAGCTTATCCGGACCGTACACCGGGGAGCTGTTTTTT. It translates to CASSLSGPYTGELFF.

The chain combines TRBV5-1 with TRBJ2-3; D tentatively fits TRBD1 or TRBD2 (5 bases each). Trimming removed 0 bases from V and 1 base from J, with 9 bases in between. The CDR3 covers 15 residues. The germline gives CDR1 SGHRS, CDR2 YFSETQ. The DNA of the CDR3 is TGCGCCAGCAGCTTGGACGGGGACCGCACAGATACGCAGTATTTT. Translated: CASSLDGDRTDTQYF.

The sample holds many counts of this clonotype. This chain uses TRBV10-2 with TRBJ2-7; D is undetermined. The V gene's germline CDR1 is WSHSY and CDR2 SAAADI. The CDR3 has 12 residues. V lost 6 bases and J lost 0, with 6 bases in between. CDR3 amino acids: CASRDNSYEQYF. The CDR3 DNA sequence: TGCGCCAGCAGAGACAACTCCTACGAGCAGTACTTC.

This clonotype was observed once. The chain is built from TRBV6-6 and TRBJ2-2, with 8 bases matching TRBD2. V shed 6 bases, J shed 1 base, and the junction held 1 base outside the gene matches. CDR1 is MNHNY and CDR2 is SVGAGI in the germline V gene (reference sequence). The CDR3 has 14 residues. CDR3 DNA: TGTGCCAGCAGCGGGGGGGAGAACACCGGGGAGCTGTTTTTT. This translates into CASSGGENTGELFF.

V usage is TRBV5-1 and J usage is TRBJ2-7; a possible D gene is TRBD1 (6 bases). V was pared by 4 bases and J by 1 base, with 12 bases between. CDR3 size: 14 residues. The V gene's germline CDR1 is SGHRS and CDR2 YFSETQ. CDR3 nucleotide sequence: TGCGCCAGCAGCCGAGAGGGACAATCCTACGAGCAGTACTTC. It encodes CASSREGQSYEQYF.

The chain joins TRBV20-1 to TRBJ1-2; D unclear. V lost 3 bases, J lost 6 bases, and 11 bases lay in between. The CDR3 is 12 amino acids. The germline gives CDR1 DFQATT, CDR2 SNEGSKA (reference sequence). CDR3 in amino acids: CSASRQEDGYTF. CDR3 nucleotides: TGCAGTGCTAGCAGGCAGGAGGATGGCTACACCTTC.

This clonotype was detected only a few times. The chain combines TRBV6-2 or TRBV6-3 with TRBJ2-1, with D tentatively TRBD1 (5 bases). The CDR3 is 11 residues long. Germline CDR1 MNHEY, CDR2 SVGEGT. Trimming took 4 bases from V and 14 from J, leaving 12 bases between them. CDR3 in DNA: TGTGCCAGCAGTTCAGGGCTCACCGAGTTCTTC. It translates to CASSSGLTEFF.

The sample holds many counts of this clonotype. The chain joins TRBV6-5 to TRBJ2-7; 9 bases agree with TRBD1. The germline CDR1 and CDR2 sequences are MNHEY and SVGAGI. The CDR3 runs 13 residues. Unmatched junction bases numbered 4, after V lost 8 bases and J lost 2 bases. The CDR3 DNA follows: TGTGCCAGCGGGACAGGGCCAACCTACGAGCAGTACGTC. Encoded protein: CASGTGPTYEQYV.

The chain joins TRBV27 to TRBJ1-2; 10 bases align to TRBD1. Germline loops: CDR1 MNHEY, CDR2 SMNVEV (reference sequence). The CDR3 spans 14 residues. V lost 8 bases to trimming and J lost 0 bases; unmatched junction nucleotides: 3. Here the CDR3 reads CASHGTGANYGYTF. In DNA, the CDR3 is TGTGCCAGCCACGGGACAGGGGCTAACTATGGCTACACCTTC.

This clonotype is labeled as medium-sized (0.01 to 0.1%). V gene TRBV12-3 or TRBV12-4 combines with J gene TRBJ2-3; D uncertain. V dropped 6 bases and J dropped 3 bases, with 4 bases sitting between them. The CDR3 spans 11 residues. For the CDR3, the DNA is TGTGCCAGCAGCTTTACAGATACGCAGTATTTT. Protein sequence: CASSFTDTQYF.

V is TRBV6-2 or TRBV6-3 and J is TRBJ2-1, with a possible D match to TRBD2 (5 bases). Trimming cost V 4 bases and J 9 bases, with 7 bases left between them. This CDR3 is 11 amino acids long. Germline V gene sequence: CDR1 MNHEY, CDR2 SVGEGT. Written as DNA, the CDR3 is TGTGCCAGCAGTTCCGAGGGTGAGCAGTTCTTC. Amino acids: CASSSEGEQFF.

This clonotype was counted only a few times. This sequence joins TRBV7-9 and TRBJ1-4; 9 positions match TRBD1. The germline gives CDR1 SEHNR, CDR2 FQNEAQ (reference sequence). V dropped 4 bases and J dropped 2; count of bases not matched to a gene: 2. The CDR3 is 15 residues long. The CDR3 coding sequence is TGTGCCAGCAGCTGGACAGGGGAGACTAATGAAAAACTGTTTTTT. Encoded protein: CASSWTGETNEKLFF.

This clonotype was picked up a small number of times. The chain couples TRBV29-1 to TRBJ1-3, with D perhaps matching TRBD1 (5 bases). The germline V gene encodes CDR1 SQVTM and CDR2 ANQGSEA. This CDR3 is built from 13 residues. Trimming stripped 3 bases from V and 0 bases from J, with 6 bases between. Here the CDR3 DNA reads TGCAGCGTTGATGGGGGCTCTGGAAACACCATATATTTT. Translating gives CSVDGGSGNTIYF.

This clonotype was seen only a few times. The chain is built from TRBV9 and TRBJ2-1; D call uncertain. V lost 4 bases to trimming and J lost 8 bases, with 10 bases between them. The CDR3 is 12 amino acids. Germline CDR1 SGDLS, CDR2 YYNGEE. CDR3 nucleotide sequence: TGTGCCAGCAGCTCAGACCACGATGAGCAGTTCTTC. Its protein is CASSSDHDEQFF.

In this sample, this clonotype turned up a few times. The V and J genes are TRBV11-1 and TRBJ2-1; D unresolved. CDR1 SGHAT and CDR2 FQDESV come from the germline V gene (reference sequence). Deletions cut 7 bases from V and 0 bases from J, with 16 bases between. This CDR3 has 16 residues. DNA for the CDR3: TGTGCCAGCACCCCACCGACGGCGAGCTCCTACAATGAGCAGTTCTTC. It encodes CASTPPTASSYNEQFF.

This clonotype showed up just a few times. The rearrangement uses TRBV5-1 and TRBJ2-5; 7 bases are shared with TRBD1. The CDR3 runs to 14 residues. V gave up 2 bases and J gave up 3 bases; unmatched junction bases: 4. Germline-derived CDR1 and CDR2 are SGHRS and YFSETQ. In DNA form, the CDR3 reads TGCGCCAGCAGCTTCGCCGGGACAGAAGAGACCCAGTACTTC. Residues: CASSFAGTEETQYF.

This clonotype was seen more than once but under ten times. The chain is built from TRBV6-5 and TRBJ1-1; 10 bases fit TRBD1. The CDR3 consists of 14 residues. V lost 5 bases to trimming and J lost 5 bases; unmatched junction nucleotides: 5. Germline CDR1 and CDR2: MNHEY and SVGAGI. CDR3 amino acids: CASSPWDRGTEAFF. As DNA, the CDR3 is TGTGCCAGCAGTCCGTGGGACAGGGGTACTGAAGCTTTCTTT.

The V gene is TRBV7-2, the J gene TRBJ2-3; 9 bases align to TRBD1. The CDR3 runs 15 residues. The J segment lost 4 bases and the V segment lost 5 bases, leaving 7 bases of the junction unmatched. Germline loops: CDR1 SGHTA, CDR2 FQGNSA. The CDR3 sequence is CASSPTRQGADTQYF. CDR3 nucleotides: TGTGCCAGCAGCCCGACCAGACAGGGGGCAGATACGCAGTATTTT.

The chain recombines TRBV4-3 with TRBJ2-3, with D perhaps given as TRBD1 or TRBD2 (5 bases each). Trimming removed 0 bases from V and 0 bases from J, with 13 bases in between. This CDR3 has 17 amino acids. Germline CDR1 reads LGHNA; CDR2 reads YSLEER. CDR3 amino acids: CASSQDPTGRSTDTQYF. CDR3 nucleotide sequence: TGCGCCAGCAGCCAAGATCCCACGGGACGGAGCACAGATACGCAGTATTTT.

This chain joins TRBV10-1 and TRBJ2-7; TRBD1 agrees at 11 bases. The length of the CDR3 is 13 residues. Losses at the gene ends were 2 bases for V and 6 bases for J; bases not matched to a gene: 0. Germline CDR1 WNHNN, CDR2 SYGVQD (reference sequence). CDR3 in DNA: TGCGCCAGCAGTGAGGGGACAGGGGGCGAGCAGTACGTC. As protein: CASSEGTGGEQYV.

Written as DNA, the CDR3 is TGTGCCAGCAGCCGATCCGCCGGGACTTTCTACGAGCAGTACTTC. It specifies CASSRSAGTFYEQYF. The chain employs TRBV11-3 and TRBJ2-7, with D maybe TRBD2 (6 bases). The CDR3 has 15 residues. CDR1 and CDR2 (germline): SGHNT, YENEEA. V lost 5 bases, J lost 3 bases, and 17 bases lay in between.

This clonotype was seen ten or more times. V usage is TRBV5-1 and J usage is TRBJ2-7; 7 bases agree with TRBD1. Germline CDR1 and CDR2: SGHRS and YFSETQ. The ends lost 2 bases at V and 7 bases at J; junction bases unmatched: 6. The CDR3 runs 13 residues. The CDR3 loop reads CASSFQDRIEQYF. In DNA, the CDR3 is TGCGCCAGCAGCTTCCAGGACAGGATAGAGCAGTACTTC.

In its sample, this clonotype was seen a few times. V is TRBV4-1 and J is TRBJ2-5, with D maybe TRBD2 (6 bases). The length of the CDR3 is 14 residues. Trimming cost V 2 bases and J 5 bases, with 12 bases left between them. CDR1 and CDR2 (germline): MGHRA, YSYEKL. The CDR3 spells CASSQSLEGETQYF. For the CDR3, the DNA is TGCGCCAGCAGCCAATCCCTGGAGGGGGAGACCCAGTACTTC.

J is TRBJ2-1 and V is TRBV11-2; 9 positions match TRBD2. With 4 bases clipped from V and 7 bases from J, the junction kept 8 bases outside the gene matches. This CDR3 comprises 15 residues. The germline CDR1 and CDR2 sequences are SGHAT and FQNNGV. The chain's CDR3 is CASSSGAGGLNEQFF. In DNA form, the CDR3 reads TGTGCCAGCAGCTCGGGCGCGGGGGGGCTTAATGAGCAGTTCTTC.

The V gene is TRBV7-9, the J gene TRBJ2-2, with D tentatively TRBD1 (6 bases). The CDR3 is 15 residues long. The germline gives CDR1 SEHNR, CDR2 FQNEAQ (reference sequence). Trimming stripped 4 bases from V and 4 bases from J, with 13 bases between. The CDR3 spells CASSWTELSTGELFF. The CDR3 DNA is TGTGCCAGCAGCTGGACAGAGCTATCCACCGGGGAGCTGTTTTTT.